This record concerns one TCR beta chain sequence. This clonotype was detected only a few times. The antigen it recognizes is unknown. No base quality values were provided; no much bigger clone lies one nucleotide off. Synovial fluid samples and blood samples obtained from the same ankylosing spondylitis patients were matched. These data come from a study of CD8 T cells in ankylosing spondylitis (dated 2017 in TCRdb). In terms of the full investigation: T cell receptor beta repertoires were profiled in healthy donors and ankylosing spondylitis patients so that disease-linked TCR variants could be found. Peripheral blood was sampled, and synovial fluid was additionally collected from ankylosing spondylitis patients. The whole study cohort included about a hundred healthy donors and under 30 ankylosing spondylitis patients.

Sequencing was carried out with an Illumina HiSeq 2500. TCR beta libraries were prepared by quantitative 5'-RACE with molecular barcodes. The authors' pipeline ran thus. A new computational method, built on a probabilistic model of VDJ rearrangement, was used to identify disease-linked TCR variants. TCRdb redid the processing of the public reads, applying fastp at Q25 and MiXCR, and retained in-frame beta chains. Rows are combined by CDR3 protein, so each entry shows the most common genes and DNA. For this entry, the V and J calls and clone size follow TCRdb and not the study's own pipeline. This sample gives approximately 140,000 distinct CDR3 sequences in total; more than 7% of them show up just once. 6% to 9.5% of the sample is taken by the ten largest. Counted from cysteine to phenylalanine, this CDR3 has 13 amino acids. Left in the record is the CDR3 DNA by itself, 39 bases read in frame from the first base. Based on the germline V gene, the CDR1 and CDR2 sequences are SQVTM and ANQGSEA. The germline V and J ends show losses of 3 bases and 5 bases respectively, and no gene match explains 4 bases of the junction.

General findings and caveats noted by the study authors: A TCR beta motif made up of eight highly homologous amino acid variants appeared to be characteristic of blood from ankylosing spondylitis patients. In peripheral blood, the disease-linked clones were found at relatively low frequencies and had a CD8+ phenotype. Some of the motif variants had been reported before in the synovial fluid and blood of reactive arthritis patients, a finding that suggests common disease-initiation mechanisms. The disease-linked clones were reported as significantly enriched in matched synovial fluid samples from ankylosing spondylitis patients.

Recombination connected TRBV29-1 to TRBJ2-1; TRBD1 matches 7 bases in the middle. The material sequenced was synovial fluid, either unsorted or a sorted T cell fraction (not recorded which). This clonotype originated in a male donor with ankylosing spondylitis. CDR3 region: CSVDRGINNEQFF. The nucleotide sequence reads TGCAGCGTTGACAGGGGGATTAACAATGAGCAGTTCTTC.